The 18 T cell receptor beta chains presented below share a single source sample, sequenced in a study of T-cell memory formation after mild COVID-19. One entry per CDR3 protein results from TCRdb running MiXCR on the 5' RACE reads. Of under 550,000 distinct CDR3 sequences listed, 18% are singletons. Sequenced input: PBMCs or a T cell subset sorted from them (not recorded which). These receptors originate from an adult woman who had mild COVID-19 (a few samples of this study predate the infection). Cell type and time point are not known.

This clonotype has more than one count but fewer than ten. V and J are TRBV7-2 and TRBJ2-3; possibly TRBD1 or TRBD2 for D (5 bases each). Germline-derived CDR1 and CDR2 are SGHTA and FQGNSA. The CDR3 loop spans 15 amino acids. Trimming left V 5 bases short and J 3 bases short, with 15 bases between. CDR3 DNA: TGTGCCAGCAGCCCAGTGGGGGTATCGACAGATACGCAGTATTTT. This gives the protein CASSPVGVSTDTQYF.

V usage is TRBV18 and J usage is TRBJ1-1; no clear D. Germline CDR1 KGHSH, CDR2 LQKENI. Trimming left V 5 bases short and J 3 bases short, with 10 bases between. The CDR3 is 13 amino acids. Here the CDR3 DNA reads TGTGCCAGCTCATCCGCTCGGGACACTGAAGCTTTCTTT. It is translated as CASSSARDTEAFF.

The table lists this clonotype with many counts. The chain has TRBV7-2 and TRBJ2-1; D tentatively reads TRBD1 or TRBD2 (5 bases each). Trimming left V 4 bases short and J 8 bases short, with 18 bases between. The CDR3 loop spans 15 amino acids. CDR1 and CDR2 from the germline V gene are SGHTA and FQGNSA. The CDR3 DNA sequence: TGTGCCAGCAGCTACCGGGACCCTCTTGGGGATGAGCAGTTCTTC. As protein: CASSYRDPLGDEQFF. Supplemented by reference TRBV7-2 and TRBJ2-1, the full variable domain reads GAGVSQSPSNKVTEKGKDVELRCDPISGHTALYWYRQSLGQGLEFLIYFQGNSAPDKSGLPSDRFSAERTGGSVSTLTIQRTQQEDSAVYLCASSYRDPLGDEQFFGPGTRLTVL.

There are a few counts of this clonotype. This chain connects TRBV5-1 to TRBJ2-2; D call uncertain. The germline V and J ends were trimmed by 1 base and 5 bases, with 21 bases remaining between them. CDR1 SGHRS and CDR2 YFSETQ come from the germline V gene. This CDR3 has 18 amino acids. CDR3 DNA: TGCGCCAGCAGCTTGACCCACGTGCCCAGGAGACGGACCGGGGAGCTGTTTTTT. This translates into CASSLTHVPRRRTGELFF.

This clonotype was observed a few times. The rearrangement uses TRBV7-2 and TRBJ2-5; 13 bases agree with TRBD2. The CDR3 loop spans 16 amino acids. The J segment lost 3 bases and the V segment lost 5 bases, leaving 6 bases of the junction unmatched. Germline V gene sequence: CDR1 SGHTA, CDR2 FQGNSA. The CDR3 loop is CASSMILAGGKETQYF. The CDR3 DNA is TGTGCCAGCAGCATGATACTAGCGGGAGGGAAAGAGACCCAGTACTTC.

The chain employs TRBV7-9 and TRBJ2-1; D possibly corresponds to TRBD1 (6 bases). The CDR3 totals 15 residues. The V gene's germline CDR1 is SEHNR and CDR2 FQNEAQ (reference sequence). V shed 3 bases and J shed 6 bases, with 15 bases lying between them. DNA for the CDR3: TGTGCCAGCAGCTTCTCAGGGGTTTTATTCAATGAGCAGTTCTTC. Its translation: CASSFSGVLFNEQFF.

This clonotype was seen a handful of times. The rearrangement joins TRBV7-9 to TRBJ2-5; D not certain. The CDR3 is 16 amino acids. Trimming left V 1 base short and J 1 base short, with 13 bases between. The germline V gene encodes CDR1 SEHNR and CDR2 FQNEAQ (reference sequence). CDR3 nucleotide sequence: TGTGCCAGCAGCTTAGTCGCCAGACCCTTCCAAGAGACCCAGTACTTC. Translating gives CASSLVARPFQETQYF.

This clonotype was recorded at least ten times. V is TRBV6-6 and J is TRBJ1-5; D might be TRBD1 (5 bases). Deletions cut 4 bases from V and 5 bases from J, with 12 bases between. The germline gives CDR1 MNHNY, CDR2 SVGAGI (reference sequence). This CDR3 is built from 14 residues. The chain's CDR3 is CASSFVLGDQPQHF. The DNA for the CDR3 is TGTGCCAGCAGTTTCGTATTAGGGGATCAGCCCCAGCATTTT.

This clonotype was seen a few times. The rearrangement uses TRBV7-9 and TRBJ2-3; no firm D call. The CDR3 runs 15 residues. Germline V gives CDR1 SEHNR, CDR2 FQNEAQ (reference sequence). The ends were cut back, 3 bases at V and 2 bases at J, with 12 bases in the middle. CDR3 amino acids: CASSLTSTPTDTQYF. CDR3 nucleotide sequence: TGTGCCAGCAGCTTGACTTCCACCCCCACAGATACGCAGTATTTT.

This clonotype turned up a few times. This chain joins TRBV20-1 and TRBJ2-7, with D possibly matching TRBD2 (5 bases). This CDR3 comprises 14 residues. Germline values: CDR1 DFQATT, CDR2 SNEGSKA (reference sequence). With 2 bases removed from V and 2 bases from J, the gap between germline ends came to 13 bases. CDR3 coding DNA: TGCAGTGCTAGAAAGAGCGGAAGTACCTACGAGCAGTACTTC. This codes for CSARKSGSTYEQYF.

J is TRBJ2-1 and V is TRBV7-3; 7 bases map to TRBD2. Germline assignment: CDR1 SGHTA and CDR2 FQGTGA. The V gene end was trimmed by 1 base and the J gene end by 2 bases; junction bases not matched to a gene: 11. The CDR3 has 18 residues. The CDR3 DNA follows: TGTGCCAGCAGCTTAAGTCTTAGGCGGGAGAGCGCCTACAATGAGCAGTTCTTC. Its protein product is CASSLSLRRESAYNEQFF.

The chain carries TRBV28 and TRBJ2-5; 7 bases align to TRBD2. Germline trimming cut 4 bases from V and 13 bases from J; bases unmatched to any gene: 9. From germline, CDR1 is MDHEN and CDR2 SYDVKM. The CDR3 runs 12 residues. The CDR3 is CASSSESGIGYF. CDR3 sequence (DNA): TGTGCCAGCAGTTCGGAAAGCGGGATTGGGTACTTC.

The sample holds a few counts of this clonotype. This chain links TRBV5-5 with TRBJ1-1; 7 bases are a match to TRBD1. Germline CDR1 reads SGHKS; CDR2 reads YYEKEE (reference sequence). The CDR3 totals 15 residues. Trimming at V came to 6 bases and at J to 5 bases, leaving 13 bases not matched to a gene. The CDR3 is CASIEGAGWGTEAFF. The CDR3 DNA reads TGTGCCAGCATCGAGGGGGCCGGGTGGGGTACTGAAGCTTTCTTT.

Only a few counts were recorded for this clonotype. This chain links TRBV6-2 or TRBV6-3 with TRBJ1-5, with 7 bases lining up with TRBD1. V shed 8 bases and J 0 bases; nucleotides not matched to a gene: 4. The CDR3 is made up of 14 amino acids. Germline CDR1 reads MNHEY; CDR2 reads SVGEGT. CDR3 DNA sequence: TGTGCCAGCCGGGACAGCAATAGCAATCAGCCCCAGCATTTT. Residues: CASRDSNSNQPQHF.

The V and J genes are TRBV3-1 and TRBJ2-1; 13 bases are a match to TRBD2. Trimming removed 1 base from V and 8 bases from J; junction bases left unmatched: 5. This CDR3 comprises 16 residues. CDR1 is LGHDT, CDR2 YNNKEL, per germline (reference sequence). The chain's CDR3 is CASSQGTSGSFDEQFF. The CDR3 DNA follows: TGTGCCAGCAGCCAAGGGACTAGCGGGAGTTTCGATGAGCAGTTCTTC.

The chain joins TRBV10-3 to TRBJ2-7, with 7 bases that match TRBD2. The junction had 6 bases not matched to a gene; V was cut back by 6 bases and J by 4 bases. Germline lookup yields CDR1 ENHRY and CDR2 SYGVKD. CDR3 length: 13 residues. The CDR3 region has the DNA TGTGCCATCAGACCGGGACTAAAGTACGAGCAGTACTTC. Its protein is CAIRPGLKYEQYF.

This clonotype was seen only a few times. The chain couples TRBV12-3 or TRBV12-4 to TRBJ1-1; 9 bases match TRBD1. The trim removed 8 bases at V and 5 bases at J, leaving 12 bases unmatched. The CDR3 totals 15 residues. The CDR3 spells CASSPTTGGGTEAFF. CDR3 sequence (DNA): TGTGCCAGCTCACCTACCACAGGGGGCGGAACTGAAGCTTTCTTT.

At least ten counts were recorded for this clonotype. This rearrangement joins TRBV5-1 to TRBJ2-7, with TRBD1 as a possible D gene (5 bases). The CDR3 runs 13 residues. Trimming took off 4 bases at V and 7 bases at J, with 15 bases between the two ends. Germline CDR1 is SGHRS and CDR2 is YFSETQ. Here the CDR3 reads CASSPSTQGEQYF. The DNA for the CDR3 is TGCGCCAGCAGCCCGAGCACGCAGGGAGAGCAGTACTTC.